This TCR beta chain was observed in a study of T-cell memory formation after mild COVID-19. This CDR3 contains 12 residues. Trimming pared 6 bases from V and 4 bases from J, leaving 12 bases between. In germline, CDR1 is DFQATT, CDR2 SNEGSKA (reference sequence). The table lists this clonotype with a few counts. TCRdb passed the 5' RACE reads through MiXCR, listing each CDR3 protein once. The sample carries around 200,000 distinct CDR3 sequences, about 10% recorded once. This TCR came from a man younger than 35 who had mild COVID-19 (a few samples of this study predate the infection). Cell type and time point are not known. The chain combines TRBV20-1 with TRBJ2-5; a weak D match, TRBD2 (6 bases). Sequenced: PBMCs or a T cell subset sorted from them (not recorded which). CDR3 DNA: TGCAGTGCACTGACTAGTCGAGAGACCCAGTACTTC. It translates to CSALTSRETQYF.